The present T cell receptor beta chain was sequenced within a study of T-cell memory formation after mild COVID-19. Study in general: Largely, TCR clusters stayed within a single donor. Study-wide results and limits: In pre-infection memory, a portion of responding clones appeared, which suggested that cross-reactive memory joined. Researchers report contracting CD4+ clones mostly in CM and EM, with CD8+ clones in EMRA. Day 15 to 85 contracting clones showed balanced CD4/CD8; day 15 to 37 expanders favored CD4+.

The V end was cut by 4 bases, the J end by 2 bases, with 15 bases between. The CDR3 sequence is 15 residues long. Germline lookup yields CDR1 MNHEY and CDR2 SVGAGI. Remarks on this clonotype: The target antigen is unknown.

Each CDR3 protein is one row after TCRdb ran MiXCR on the 5' RACE reads. The sample records about 250,000 distinct CDR3 sequences, roughly 14% being singletons. The sample comprised PBMCs or a T cell subset sorted from them (not recorded which). The receptor was derived from an adult woman who had mild COVID-19 (a few samples of this study predate the infection). Cell type and time point are not known. J is TRBJ2-7 and V is TRBV6-5, with D possibly being TRBD1 (6 bases). CDR3 DNA: TGTGCCAGCAGTTCCCAGGGGTCAGGGACCTACGAGCAGTACTTC. It translates to CASSSQGSGTYEQYF.